This entry concerns a single T cell receptor (beta chain). The target of this receptor is not known. Base quality data are lacking; no much larger clone is found one base away. CDR1 and CDR2 (LNHNV, YYDKDF) derive from the germline V gene (reference sequence). A distance of 20 bases separates the germline ends of V and J, which lose 0 bases and 6 bases respectively. The CDR3 runs 18 residues from the cysteine to the phenylalanine. Kept here is only the CDR3 DNA, which spans 54 bases and is read in frame from base 1. This sample is part of a study of cytomegalovirus exposure and HLA in healthy donors (dated by TCRdb to 2016 to 2017). Notes on the research overall: According to a later analysis, the approximately 120 validation repertoires were produced on the same platform as the approximately 610 repertoires of the first cohort. The study aimed to test whether cataloging public T cell receptors could reveal signatures of past pathogen exposure. Besides the first cohort of about 730 subjects, a separate validation cohort made up of 120 different subjects was used. High-throughput TCR immunosequencing, statistical association of individual TCRs with disease status, and machine learning were combined to predict cytomegalovirus infection status. What the work shows at the level of the full study, not this receptor alone: Subsequent analysis determined that TCRs grouped into clusters in the first cohort also showed a tendency toward co-occurrence across the 130 or so validation repertoires, and 94% of cluster scores exceeded 0. The study gave a list of 150 to 200 TCR beta chains associated with cytomegalovirus. The classifier was reported to diagnose cytomegalovirus status with high specificity and sensitivity in both the original and validation cohorts. Most TCR sequences were observed very rarely across donors, whereas some public TCRs were present in many individuals. According to the authors, the approach could potentially be generalized to other disease states and immunological phenotypes. A few of the identified cytomegalovirus-associated TCR beta chains were confirmed in vitro to be specific for cytomegalovirus antigens. The validation cohort had no HLA typing available for a later analysis, so co-occurrence within that cohort was assessed over all 120 or so repertoires.

The library was made by the immunoSEQ multiplex PCR assay. Under the source paper's analysis protocol: A statistical classification framework was developed to diagnose cytomegalovirus status using the catalog of TCR beta chain sequences. In TCRdb, the immuneACCESS table is reduced to in-frame sequences with V and J assigned. These tables do not hold every clone; where another copy was compared, an unresolved V gene accounts for under half, and the others remain unexplained. The V and J calls and clone size were taken over from that table, and D and trimming were inferred from the DNA. In this sample the table shows about 330,000 clones, about 85% of which occur a single time. Roughly 1.1% of the sample is taken by the ten largest. The donors were included in the validation cohort of some 120 subjects, a group kept apart from the approximately 670-subject first cohort.

The sample consisted of PBMCs. This chain joins TRBV15 to TRBJ2-2; TRBD1 is perhaps the D gene, given 6 matching bases. The receptor's source is a woman in her thirties in good health and CMV-seropositive. The DNA sequence is TGTGCCACCAGCAGAGATCCGCCGACAGGTCTCCTTCCCGGGGAGCTGTTTTTT. Its coded protein is CATSRDPPTGLLPGELFF.